This TCR beta chain was recorded in a study of cytomegalovirus exposure and HLA in healthy donors (dated by TCRdb to the late 2010s). Context from the whole study: A later analysis indicated that the roughly 130 validation repertoires were generated on the platform also employed for the roughly 720 repertoires of the first cohort. The aim of the study was to test whether cataloging public T cell receptors could identify signatures of past pathogen exposure. Along with the roughly 710-subject first cohort, a separate validation cohort of 120 different subjects was used. To predict cytomegalovirus infection status, the study combined high-throughput TCR immunosequencing, statistical association of individual TCRs with disease status, and machine learning. Overall study results and their limits: In vitro tests confirmed that a few of the cytomegalovirus-associated TCR beta chains recognize cytomegalovirus antigens. Across donors, most TCR sequences were observed very rarely, whereas some public TCRs were present in many individuals. A later analysis found that TCRs clustered in the first cohort also tended to co-occur in the 130 or so validation repertoires, with 94% of cluster scores above 0. A later analysis had no HLA typing for the validation cohort, so co-occurrence there was scored across all 110 or so repertoires. The study listed 170 or so TCR beta chains as associated with cytomegalovirus. According to the authors, the approach could potentially be generalized to other disease states and immunological phenotypes. Cytomegalovirus status was reported to be diagnosed by the classifier with high specificity and sensitivity in both the original and validation cohorts.

The receptor library was made with the immunoSEQ multiplex PCR assay. Turning to the authors' computational methods: A statistical classification framework was built for diagnosing cytomegalovirus status from the catalog of TCR beta chain sequences. The table comes from immuneACCESS by way of TCRdb, which keeps in-frame sequences with V and J called. Part of the clones is missing from these tables; in studies checked, under half for an unresolved V gene and the rest for unknown reasons. The V and J calls and the clone size are those of that table, but D and trimming were determined from the DNA. This sample has under 150,000 clones in its table, and around nine tenths of those were observed once. Under 6.5% of the sample goes to the ten largest clones. The donors were included in the validation cohort of approximately 120 subjects, a group kept apart from the approximately 650-subject first cohort.

Trimming accounts for 3 bases at V and 8 bases at J, while the number of junction bases matched to no gene is 13. CDR1 is given as SGHNT and CDR2 as YYREEE, both from the germline V gene (reference sequence). From the cysteine up to the phenylalanine, the CDR3 has a length of 15 residues. Only CDR3 DNA is held: 45 bases, read in frame from base 1. A word on this clone: The antigen this receptor binds is unknown. Per-nucleotide qualities are absent, and no much larger clonotype sits a single base away.

The rearranged chain carries TRBV5-4 and TRBJ2-7, with TRBD2 matching 8 junction bases. The sequence came from a woman aged 18-29 years in good health and CMV-seropositive. Sequenced: PBMCs. The CDR3 protein sequence reads: CASSSRVAGSMKQYF. The sequenced DNA: TGTGCCAGCAGCTCCCGAGTAGCGGGATCAATGAAGCAGTACTTC.